The clone carrying this TCR beta chain was counted many times. These data originate in a study of blood T cells in healthy people across ages. Trimming took off 5 bases at V and 2 bases at J, with 15 bases between the two ends. Germline V gives CDR1 PRHDT, CDR2 FYEKMQ (reference sequence). The CDR3 is 15 residues long. The authors ran a second PCR of roughly 7 to 11 cycles using a sample-barcoded 5' primer and a J-beta primer mix. MiXCR, applied by TCRdb to the 5' RACE reads, yields one record per CDR3 protein. Among 550,000 to 750,000 distinct CDR3 sequences listed, 20% to 25% were seen once. V usage is TRBV13 and J usage is TRBJ1-2; the D is unclear. The sequenced sample consisted of blood. The TCR originated in a man between 65 and 85 years old in good health. CDR3 in amino acids: CASSLGEVTNYGYTF. For the CDR3, the DNA is TGTGCCAGCAGCCTGGGAGAGGTCACAAACTATGGCTACACCTTC.